Listed here is a single T cell receptor (beta chain). Its specificity is unknown. V was shortened by 2 bases and J by 3 bases, with 7 bases between the two germline ends. The CDR3 has 14 residues. From germline, CDR1 is MNHNY and CDR2 SVGAGI (reference sequence). This record comes from a study of OX40 agonist ivuxolimab in advanced cancers. Clones were sequenced by immunoSEQ multiplex PCR, and TCRdb holds only the in-frame ones, with some missing. The sample has 63,000 or so clones; roughly 80% are singletons. Study-wide results and caveats: Patients with a partial response at 0.1-3.0 mg/kg had among the lowest clonal expansion.

Sequencing was performed on CD4+ or CD8+ T cells sorted from blood, taken in a trial of the OX40 agonist ivuxolimab. This sequence was found in an adult with an advanced solid tumor such as melanoma, head and neck, liver or kidney cancer. This chain uses TRBV6-6 with TRBJ2-2; D is uncertain. The CDR3 sequence is CASSYTRDTGELFF. CDR3 nucleotide sequence: TGTGCCAGCAGTTACACCCGGGACACCGGGGAGCTGTTTTTT.